This TCR beta chain is drawn from a study of T cell repertoires in cytomegalovirus infection. Study-wide context: CMV infection together with matching HLA type was indicated by public TCR beta signatures.

TCRdb recomputed calls from the reads with MiXCR, one row per CDR3 protein. The sample lists some 940,000 distinct CDR3 sequences; 31% were seen once. Details on this clonotype: The antigen remains unidentified.

Sequences were derived from cultured CD8+ T cells from PBMCs, sampled from culture after CMV antigen stimulation. The clonotype originates from a human donor in good health (CMV status not recorded). Some clones in this sample may be carry-over from other donors' samples.

DNA for the CDR3: TGTGCCAGCAGTGAAGGATGGGGCGTCACTGAAGCTTTCTTT. Encoded protein: CASSEGWGVTEAFF. This chain connects TRBV27 to TRBJ1-1; D is possibly TRBD1 (5 bases). From germline, CDR1 is MNHEY and CDR2 SMNVEV (reference sequence). Trimming left V 5 bases short and J 4 bases short, with 14 bases between. The CDR3 has 14 residues.